This entry features one TCR beta chain sequence. Antigen: not known. The data derive from a study of T cell responses to AZD1222 COVID-19 vaccine. Germline CDR1 and CDR2: LNHDA and SQIVND (reference sequence). The CDR3 is 16 amino acids. Between the trimmed V and J ends, which lost 3 bases and 0 bases, there was a span of 9 bases. TCRdb's copy holds only in-frame clones and misses some; the assay was immunoSEQ multiplex PCR. This table holds 150,000 or so clones, 88% found once. The study's findings and limits: White British people made up most donors, females outnumbered males, and clonal diversity was possibly underestimated. Epitopes outside B.1.351 and B.1.1.7 mutated regions reportedly drew nearly half of spike TCRs.

The chain joins TRBV19 to TRBJ1-6, with D perhaps TRBD1 (5 bases). The sequence was obtained from an adult in good health. The source was peripheral blood, collected on day 0 of MenACWY control vaccination. The CDR3 region is CASSITGSSYNSPLHF. CDR3 bases: TGTGCCAGTAGTATCACAGGTAGCTCCTATAATTCACCCCTCCACTTT.